This entry describes one TCR beta chain. The V gene's germline CDR1 is KGHDR and CDR2 SFDVKD. Between the trimmed V and J ends, which lost 3 bases and 6 bases, there was a span of 8 bases. The CDR3 consists of 13 residues. The entry originates in a study of CD4 T cells in relation to SARS-CoV-2 and coronaviruses. TCRdb's table, derived via immunoSEQ multiplex PCR, lists solely in-frame clones and lacks some. The sample includes tens of thousands of clones, approximately 93% seen only once; the top ten take under 0.25%. Before the COVID-19 pandemic, during about 2011-2019, CD4+ T cells were taken from unexposed donors.

This chain connects TRBV24-1 to TRBJ2-1; D is unresolved. The specimen was naive CD4+ T cells from PBMCs. Subset defined: naive CD4+ T cells isolated by negative enrichment. This TCR was recovered from a human donor in good health. CDR3 in amino acids: CATSDRPTNEQFF. CDR3 bases: TGTGCCACCAGTGATCGTCCTACCAATGAGCAGTTCTTC.